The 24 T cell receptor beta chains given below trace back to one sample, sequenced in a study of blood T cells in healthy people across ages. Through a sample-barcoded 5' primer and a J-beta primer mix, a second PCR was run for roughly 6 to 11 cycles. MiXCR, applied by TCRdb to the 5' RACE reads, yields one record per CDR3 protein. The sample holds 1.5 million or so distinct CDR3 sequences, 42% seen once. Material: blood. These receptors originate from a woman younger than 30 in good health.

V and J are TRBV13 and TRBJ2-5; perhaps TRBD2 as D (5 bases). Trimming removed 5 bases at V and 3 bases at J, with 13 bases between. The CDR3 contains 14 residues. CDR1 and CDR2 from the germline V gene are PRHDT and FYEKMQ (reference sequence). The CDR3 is CASSLSWREETQYF. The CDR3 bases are TGTGCCAGCAGCCTCAGTTGGCGGGAAGAGACCCAGTACTTC.

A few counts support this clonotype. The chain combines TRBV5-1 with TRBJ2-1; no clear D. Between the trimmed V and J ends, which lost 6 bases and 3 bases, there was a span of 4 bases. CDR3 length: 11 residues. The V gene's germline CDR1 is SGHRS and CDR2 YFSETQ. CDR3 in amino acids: CASNDYNEQFF. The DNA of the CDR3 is TGCGCCAGCAATGACTACAATGAGCAGTTCTTC. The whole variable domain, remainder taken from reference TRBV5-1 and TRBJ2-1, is KAGVTQTPRYLIKTRGQQVTLSCSPISGHRSVSWYQQTPGQGLQFLFEYFSETQRNKGNFPGRFSGRQFSNSRSEMNVSTLELGDSALYLCASNDYNEQFFGPGTRLTVL.

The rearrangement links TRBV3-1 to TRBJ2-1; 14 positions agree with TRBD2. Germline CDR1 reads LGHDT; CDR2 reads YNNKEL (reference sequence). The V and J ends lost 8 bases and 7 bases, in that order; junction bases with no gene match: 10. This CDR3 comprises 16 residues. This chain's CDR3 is CASAPQGLAGVNEQFF. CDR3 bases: TGTGCCAGCGCCCCCCAGGGACTAGCGGGAGTGAATGAGCAGTTCTTC.

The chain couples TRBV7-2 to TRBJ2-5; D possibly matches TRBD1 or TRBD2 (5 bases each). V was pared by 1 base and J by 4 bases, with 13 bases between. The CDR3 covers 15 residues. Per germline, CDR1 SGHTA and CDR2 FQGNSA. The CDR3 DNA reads TGTGCCAGCAGCTTAGGCGGGTCTGGGGGAGAGACCCAGTACTTC. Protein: CASSLGGSGGETQYF.

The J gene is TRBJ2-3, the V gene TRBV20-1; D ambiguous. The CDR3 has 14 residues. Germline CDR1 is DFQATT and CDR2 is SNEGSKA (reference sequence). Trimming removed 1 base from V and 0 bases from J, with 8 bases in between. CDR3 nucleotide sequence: TGCAGTGCTAGAGTACAGCCTAGCACAGATACGCAGTATTTT. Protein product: CSARVQPSTDTQYF.

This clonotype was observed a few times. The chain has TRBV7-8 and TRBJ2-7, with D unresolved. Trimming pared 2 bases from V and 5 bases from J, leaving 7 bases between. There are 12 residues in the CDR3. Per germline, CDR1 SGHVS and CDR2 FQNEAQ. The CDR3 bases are TGTGCCAGCAGCTTAATAAGCCACGAGCAGTACTTC. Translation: CASSLISHEQYF.

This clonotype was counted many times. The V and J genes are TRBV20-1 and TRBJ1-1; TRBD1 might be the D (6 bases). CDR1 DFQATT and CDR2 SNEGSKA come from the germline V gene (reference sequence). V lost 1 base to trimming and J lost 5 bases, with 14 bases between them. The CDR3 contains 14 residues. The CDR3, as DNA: TGCAGTGCTAGAGGGGGGGGCAAGGAAACTGAAGCTTTCTTT. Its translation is CSARGGGKETEAFF.

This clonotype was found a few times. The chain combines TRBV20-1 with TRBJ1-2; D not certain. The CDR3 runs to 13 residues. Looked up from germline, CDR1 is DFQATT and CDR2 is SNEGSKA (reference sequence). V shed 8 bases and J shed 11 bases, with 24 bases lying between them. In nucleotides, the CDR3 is TGCAGTACGACGAATGGTGTTTTTAACGGATACACCTTC. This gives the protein CSTTNGVFNGYTF.

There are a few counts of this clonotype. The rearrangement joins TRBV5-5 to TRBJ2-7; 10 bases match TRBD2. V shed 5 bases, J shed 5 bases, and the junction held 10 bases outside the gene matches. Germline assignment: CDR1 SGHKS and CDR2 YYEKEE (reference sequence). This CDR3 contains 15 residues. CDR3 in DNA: TGTGCCAGCAGGTATGAACTAGCGGGGATCAACGAGCAGTACTTC. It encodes CASRYELAGINEQYF.

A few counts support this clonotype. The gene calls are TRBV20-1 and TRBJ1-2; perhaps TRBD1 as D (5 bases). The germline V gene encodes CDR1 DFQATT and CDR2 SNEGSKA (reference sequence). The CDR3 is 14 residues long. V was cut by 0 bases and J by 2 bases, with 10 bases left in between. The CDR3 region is CSARERGWNYGYTF. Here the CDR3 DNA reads TGCAGTGCTAGAGAGCGGGGGTGGAACTATGGCTACACCTTC.

The CDR3 sequence is CASTSGGASGQYF. The CDR3 nucleotides are TGCGCCAGCACATCCGGGGGAGCTAGTGGGCAGTATTTT. The V call is TRBV4-1, the J call TRBJ2-3, with D possibly TRBD2 on 6 matching bases. This CDR3 region has 13 residues. From germline, CDR1 is MGHRA and CDR2 YSYEKL. The V end was cut by 7 bases, the J end by 11 bases, with 19 bases between.

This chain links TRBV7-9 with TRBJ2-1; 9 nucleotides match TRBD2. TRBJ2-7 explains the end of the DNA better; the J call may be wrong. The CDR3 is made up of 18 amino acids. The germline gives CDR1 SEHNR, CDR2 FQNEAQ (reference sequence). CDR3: CASSFGVASGAFYNEQYF. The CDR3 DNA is TGTGCCAGCAGCTTCGGTGTCGCTAGCGGGGCATTCTACAATGAGCAGTACTTC.

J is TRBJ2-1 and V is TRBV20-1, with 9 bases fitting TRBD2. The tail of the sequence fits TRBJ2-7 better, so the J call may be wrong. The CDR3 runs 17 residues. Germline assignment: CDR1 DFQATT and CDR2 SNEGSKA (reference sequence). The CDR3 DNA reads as TGCAGTGCTAGAGGCAAGCCGACTAGCGGCTCCTACAATGAGCAGTACTTC. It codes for CSARGKPTSGSYNEQYF.

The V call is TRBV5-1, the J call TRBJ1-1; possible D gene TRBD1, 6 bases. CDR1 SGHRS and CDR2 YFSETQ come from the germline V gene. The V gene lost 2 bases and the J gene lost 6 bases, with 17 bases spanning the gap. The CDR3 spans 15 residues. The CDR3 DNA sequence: TGCGCCAGCAGCTTCGGAAACAGGGAGTATGCTGAAGCTTTCTTT. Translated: CASSFGNREYAEAFF. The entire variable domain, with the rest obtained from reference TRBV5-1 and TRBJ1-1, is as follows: KAGVTQTPRYLIKTRGQQVTLSCSPISGHRSVSWYQQTPGQGLQFLFEYFSETQRNKGNFPGRFSGRQFSNSRSEMNVSTLELGDSALYLCASSFGNREYAEAFFGQGTRLTVV.

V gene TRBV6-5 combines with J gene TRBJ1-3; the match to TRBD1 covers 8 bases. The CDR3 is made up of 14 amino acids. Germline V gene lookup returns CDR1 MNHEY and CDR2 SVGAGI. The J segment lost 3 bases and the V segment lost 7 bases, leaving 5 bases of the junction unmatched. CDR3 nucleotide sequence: TGTGCCAGCAAAGGGGACAGGAGTGGAAACACCATATATTTT. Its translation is CASKGDRSGNTIYF.

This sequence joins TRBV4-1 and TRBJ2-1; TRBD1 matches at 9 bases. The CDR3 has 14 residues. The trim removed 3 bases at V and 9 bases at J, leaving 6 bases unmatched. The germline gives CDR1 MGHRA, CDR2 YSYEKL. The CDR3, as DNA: TGCGCCAGCAGCCAGGGACAGGGATTCGGTGAGCAGTTCTTC. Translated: CASSQGQGFGEQFF.

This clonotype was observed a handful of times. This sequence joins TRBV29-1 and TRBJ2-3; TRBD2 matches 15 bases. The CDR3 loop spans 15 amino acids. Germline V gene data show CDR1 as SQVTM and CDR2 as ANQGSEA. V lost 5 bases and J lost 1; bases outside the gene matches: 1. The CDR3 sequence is CSVWTSGRGTDTQYF. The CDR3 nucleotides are TGCAGCGTTTGGACTAGCGGGAGGGGCACAGATACGCAGTATTTT.

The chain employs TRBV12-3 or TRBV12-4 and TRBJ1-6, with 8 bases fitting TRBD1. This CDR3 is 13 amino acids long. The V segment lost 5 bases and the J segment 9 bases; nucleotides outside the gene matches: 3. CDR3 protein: CASSADRVSPLHF. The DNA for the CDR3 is TGTGCCAGCAGTGCGGACAGGGTTTCACCCCTCCACTTT.

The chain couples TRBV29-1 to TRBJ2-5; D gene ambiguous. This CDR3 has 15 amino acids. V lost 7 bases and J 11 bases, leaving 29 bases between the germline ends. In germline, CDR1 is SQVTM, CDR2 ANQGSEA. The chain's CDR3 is CSALTSVSVYNEQYF. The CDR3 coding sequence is TGCAGCGCCCTGACCAGCGTGAGTGTGTACAATGAGCAGTACTTC.

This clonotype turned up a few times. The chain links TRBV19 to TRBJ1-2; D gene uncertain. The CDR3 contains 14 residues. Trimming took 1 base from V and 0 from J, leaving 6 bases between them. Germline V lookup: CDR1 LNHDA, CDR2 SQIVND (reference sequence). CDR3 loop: CASSIAGPNYGYTF. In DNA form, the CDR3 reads TGTGCCAGTAGTATAGCGGGCCCTAACTATGGCTACACCTTC.

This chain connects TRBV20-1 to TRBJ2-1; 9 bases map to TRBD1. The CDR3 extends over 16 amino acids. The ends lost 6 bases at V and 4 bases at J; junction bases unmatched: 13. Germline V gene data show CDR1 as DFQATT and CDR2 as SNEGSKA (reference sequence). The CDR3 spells CSAPRLPGQGYNEQFF. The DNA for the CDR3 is TGCAGTGCGCCGAGACTTCCGGGACAGGGATACAATGAGCAGTTCTTC.

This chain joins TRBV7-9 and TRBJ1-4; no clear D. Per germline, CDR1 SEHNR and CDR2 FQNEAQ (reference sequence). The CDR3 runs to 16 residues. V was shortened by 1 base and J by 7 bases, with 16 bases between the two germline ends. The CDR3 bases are TGTGCCAGCAGCTTAGGGGCCCTCGACGCCGGTGAAAAACTGTTTTTT. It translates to CASSLGALDAGEKLFF.

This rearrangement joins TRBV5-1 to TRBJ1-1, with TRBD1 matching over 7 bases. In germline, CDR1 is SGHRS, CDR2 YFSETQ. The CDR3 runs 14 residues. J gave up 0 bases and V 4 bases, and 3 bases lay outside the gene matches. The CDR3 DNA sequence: TGCGCCAGCAGCACACAGGGGATGAACACTGAAGCTTTCTTT. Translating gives CASSTQGMNTEAFF.

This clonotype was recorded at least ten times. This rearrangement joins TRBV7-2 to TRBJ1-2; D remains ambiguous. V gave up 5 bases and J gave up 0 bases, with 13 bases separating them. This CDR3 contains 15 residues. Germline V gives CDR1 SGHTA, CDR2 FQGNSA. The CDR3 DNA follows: TGTGCCAGCAGCCAAAAGGGATTTACTAACTATGGCTACACCTTC. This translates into CASSQKGFTNYGYTF.